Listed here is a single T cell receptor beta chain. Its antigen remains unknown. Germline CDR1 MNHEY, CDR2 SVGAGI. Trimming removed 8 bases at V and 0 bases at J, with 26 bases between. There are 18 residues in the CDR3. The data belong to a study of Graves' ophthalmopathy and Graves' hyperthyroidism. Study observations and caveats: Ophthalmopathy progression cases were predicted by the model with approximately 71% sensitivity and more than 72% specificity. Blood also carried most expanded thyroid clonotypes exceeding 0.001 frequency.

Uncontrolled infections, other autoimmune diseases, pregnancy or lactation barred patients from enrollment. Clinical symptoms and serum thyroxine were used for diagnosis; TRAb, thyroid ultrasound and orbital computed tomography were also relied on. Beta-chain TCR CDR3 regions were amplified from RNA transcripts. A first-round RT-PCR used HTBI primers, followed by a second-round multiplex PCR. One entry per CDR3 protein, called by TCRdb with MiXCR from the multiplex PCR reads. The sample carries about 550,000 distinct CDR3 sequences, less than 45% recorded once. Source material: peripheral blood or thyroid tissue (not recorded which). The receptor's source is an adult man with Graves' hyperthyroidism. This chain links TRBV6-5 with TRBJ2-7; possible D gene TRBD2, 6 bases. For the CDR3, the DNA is TGTGCCAGCCAACGTACCCCCGGGACTTCATACTACTCCTACGAGCAGTACTTC. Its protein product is CASQRTPGTSYYSYEQYF.